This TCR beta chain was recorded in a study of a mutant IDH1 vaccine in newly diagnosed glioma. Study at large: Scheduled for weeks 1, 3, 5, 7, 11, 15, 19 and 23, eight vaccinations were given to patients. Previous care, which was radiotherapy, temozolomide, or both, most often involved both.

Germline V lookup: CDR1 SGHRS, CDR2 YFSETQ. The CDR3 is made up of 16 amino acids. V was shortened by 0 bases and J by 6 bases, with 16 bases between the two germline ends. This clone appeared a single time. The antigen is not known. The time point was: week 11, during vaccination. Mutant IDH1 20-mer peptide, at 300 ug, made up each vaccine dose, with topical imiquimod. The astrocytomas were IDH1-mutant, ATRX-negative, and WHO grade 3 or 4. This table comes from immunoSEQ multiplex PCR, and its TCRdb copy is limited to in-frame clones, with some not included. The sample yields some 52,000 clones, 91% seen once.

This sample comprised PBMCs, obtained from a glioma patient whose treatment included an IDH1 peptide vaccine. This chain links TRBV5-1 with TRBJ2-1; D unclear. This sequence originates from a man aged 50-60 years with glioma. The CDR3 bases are TGCGCCAGCAGCTTGGCGGCTTACTCCCACTCCAATGAGCAGTTCTTC. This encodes CASSLAAYSHSNEQFF. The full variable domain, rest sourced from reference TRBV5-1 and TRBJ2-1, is KAGVTQTPRYLIKTRGQQVTLSCSPISGHRSVSWYQQTPGQGLQFLFEYFSETQRNKGNFPGRFSGRQFSNSRSEMNVSTLELGDSALYLCASSLAAYSHSNEQFFGPGTRLTVL.